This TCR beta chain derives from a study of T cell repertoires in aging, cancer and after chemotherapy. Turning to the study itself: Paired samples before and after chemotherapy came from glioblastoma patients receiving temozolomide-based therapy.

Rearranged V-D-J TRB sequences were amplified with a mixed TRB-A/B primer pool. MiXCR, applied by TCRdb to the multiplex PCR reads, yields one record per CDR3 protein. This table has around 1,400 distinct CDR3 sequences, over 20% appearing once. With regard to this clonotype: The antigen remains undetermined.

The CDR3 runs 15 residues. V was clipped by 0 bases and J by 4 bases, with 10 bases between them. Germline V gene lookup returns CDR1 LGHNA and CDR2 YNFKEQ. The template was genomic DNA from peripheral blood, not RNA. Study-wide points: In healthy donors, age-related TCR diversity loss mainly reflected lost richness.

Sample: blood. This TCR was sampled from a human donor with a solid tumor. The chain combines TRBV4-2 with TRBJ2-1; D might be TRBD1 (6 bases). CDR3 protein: CASSQDRTAYNEQFF. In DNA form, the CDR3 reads TGTGCCAGCAGCCAAGATAGGACAGCTTACAATGAGCAGTTCTTC.